One sample yielded the 7 T cell receptor beta chains listed below, sequenced in a study of blood T cell repertoires in COVID-19 (dated by TCRdb to the early 2020s). The library relied on the immunoSEQ multiplex PCR assay. The immuneACCESS repertoire file appears here via TCRdb, limited to in-frame rearrangements. These files lack a portion of the clones; in checked studies, under half of the deficit traces to unresolved V genes, and the cause of the others is not known. The sample table contains about 280,000 clones; only one count was recorded for over 75% of them. The ten largest clones capture about 14% of the sample. Sequenced input: peripheral blood. These receptor sequences come from a human donor in a cohort sampled during active COVID-19.

This chain joins TRBV2 and TRBJ1-2; TRBD1 agrees at 9 bases. This CDR3 is 17 amino acids long. Trimming took 7 bases from V and 0 from J; bases not matched to a gene: 12. Looked up from germline, CDR1 is SNHLY and CDR2 is FYNNEI. CDR3: CASIPRTGAGANYGYTF. The CDR3 DNA reads TGTGCCAGCATCCCCCGGACAGGGGCGGGAGCTAACTATGGCTACACCTTC. Looking up the rest from reference TRBV2 and TRBJ1-2 gives the full variable domain: EPEVTQTPSHQVTQMGQEVILRCVPISNHLYFYWYRQILGQKVEFLVSFYNNEISEKSEIFDDQFSVERPDGSNFTLKIRSTKLEDSAMYFCASIPRTGAGANYGYTFGSGTRLTVV.

The chain uses TRBV27 and TRBJ2-1; D possibly corresponds to TRBD2 (7 bases). This CDR3 comprises 13 residues. CDR1 is MNHEY, CDR2 SMNVEV, per germline (reference sequence). With 3 bases removed from V and 8 bases from J, the gap between germline ends came to 11 bases. The DNA for the CDR3 is TGTGCCAGCAGTTTTTCGGGGGGCGATGAGCAGTTCTTC. Its protein product is CASSFSGGDEQFF.

The chain recombines TRBV2 with TRBJ2-5; 7 bases fit TRBD1. The CDR3 consists of 15 residues. Germline CDR1 and CDR2: SNHLY and FYNNEI. V shed 4 bases, J shed 7 bases, and the junction held 12 bases outside the gene matches. The CDR3 DNA follows: TGTGCCAGCAGTGGAAGAACAGGGGTCTCAGGGACCCAGTACTTC. This sequence encodes CASSGRTGVSGTQYF. The full variable domain, completed using reference TRBV2 and TRBJ2-5, is EPEVTQTPSHQVTQMGQEVILRCVPISNHLYFYWYRQILGQKVEFLVSFYNNEISEKSEIFDDQFSVERPDGSNFTLKIRSTKLEDSAMYFCASSGRTGVSGTQYFGPGTRLLVL.

The chain is built from TRBV5-1 and TRBJ2-1, with D perhaps TRBD2 (6 bases). Trimming removed 7 bases from V and 8 bases from J, with 16 bases in between. The germline gives CDR1 SGHRS, CDR2 YFSETQ. The CDR3 is 13 amino acids. CDR3 in amino acids: CASRLTSPDEQFF. The DNA of the CDR3 is TGCGCCAGCCGCCTAACTAGCCCAGATGAGCAGTTCTTC.

The genes are TRBV14 and TRBJ2-7, with TRBD1 matching over 11 bases. The CDR3 is made up of 16 amino acids. V lost 0 bases and J lost 3; bases outside the gene matches: 4. CDR1 and CDR2 (germline): SGHDN, FVKESK. CDR3 residues: CASSQDFGTGGYEQYF. The CDR3 DNA follows: TGTGCCAGCAGCCAAGATTTCGGGACAGGGGGCTACGAGCAGTACTTC.

This clone showed up just a few times. The chain employs TRBV27 and TRBJ1-1; D is possibly TRBD1 (6 bases). Germline CDR1 is MNHEY and CDR2 is SMNVEV (reference sequence). The CDR3 sequence is 14 residues long. V was pared by 5 bases and J by 4 bases, with 14 bases between. This chain's CDR3 is CASSTYREITEAFF. The DNA for the CDR3 is TGTGCCAGCAGTACCTACAGGGAGATCACTGAAGCTTTCTTT.

The J gene is TRBJ1-2, the V gene TRBV28, with a weak D call TRBD1 (6 bases). This CDR3 has 16 amino acids. The V end was cut by 2 bases, the J end by 5 bases, with 18 bases between. Germline V gives CDR1 MDHEN, CDR2 SYDVKM. CDR3 coding DNA: TGTGCCAGCAGTTTAAATGTGGGGGCGGGCCCTTATGGCTACACCTTC. It yields the protein CASSLNVGAGPYGYTF.